The 6 T cell receptor beta chains below all came from one sample that was sequenced in a study of T cell repertoires in ileal Crohn's disease. Clones were read by immunoSEQ multiplex PCR, and TCRdb kept only the in-frame ones, dropping some. This sample has about 2,100 clones, with 60% to 75% found just once. Lamina propria lymphocytes from surgical specimens were isolated on a density gradient before sorting. Source material: CD8+ T cells from ileum. All receptors derive from an adult with Crohn's disease. Some clones in this sample may be carry-over from other donors' samples.

The rearrangement joins TRBV29-1 to TRBJ2-5; 7 bases align to TRBD2. Germline trimming cut 0 bases from V and 0 bases from J; bases unmatched to any gene: 22. The CDR3 totals 21 residues. Looked up from germline, CDR1 is SQVTM and CDR2 is ANQGSEA. Here the CDR3 reads CSVEDLIWEGTTSRDQETQYF. CDR3 coding DNA: TGCAGCGTTGAAGATCTGATCTGGGAGGGAACAACTAGCAGGGACCAAGAGACCCAGTACTTC. The variable domain in full, with the rest retrieved from reference TRBV29-1 and TRBJ2-5, is SAVISQKPSRDICQRGTSLTIQCQVDSQVTMMFWYRQQPGQSLTLIATANQGSEATYESGFVIDKFPISRPNLTFSTLTVSNMSPEDSSIYLCSVEDLIWEGTTSRDQETQYFGPGTRLLVL.

About this clone itself: The junction differs from germline at one of its ends, possibly a read error. This chain joins TRBV20-1 and TRBJ1-2; the D is unclear. Germline V gene data show CDR1 as DFQATT and CDR2 as SNEGSKA (reference sequence). The CDR3 contains 11 residues. The CDR3 sequence is CSASGRYPYSF. The CDR3 region has the DNA TGCAGTGCCTCAGGTCGCTATCCTTACAGCTTC.

The V and J genes are TRBV7-9 and TRBJ1-1, with TRBD1 as a possible D gene (6 bases). Looked up from germline, CDR1 is SEHNR and CDR2 is FQNEAQ (reference sequence). The CDR3 contains 16 residues. V shed 3 bases and J shed 1 base, with 15 bases lying between them. CDR3 region: CASSFSGDQPNTEAFF. The CDR3 DNA follows: TGTGCCAGCAGCTTCTCAGGGGATCAGCCGAACACTGAAGCTTTCTTT.

This clone was found once. The chain combines TRBV7-8 with TRBJ1-1; D possibly corresponds to TRBD1 (5 bases). Deletions cut 3 bases from V and 1 base from J, with 12 bases between. The CDR3 is 15 residues long. Per germline, CDR1 SGHVS and CDR2 FQNEAQ. The CDR3 nucleotides are TGTGCCAGCAGCTTCTTGACAGCGGGGAACACTGAAGCTTTCTTT. Translating it yields CASSFLTAGNTEAFF. Filled out from reference TRBV7-8 and TRBJ1-1, the complete variable domain reads GAGVSQSPRYKVAKRGQDVALRCDPISGHVSLFWYQQALGQGPEFLTYFQNEAQLDKSGLPSDRFFAERPEGSVSTLKIQRTQQEDSAVYLCASSFLTAGNTEAFFGQGTRLTVV.

V and J are TRBV27 and TRBJ1-1, with D maybe TRBD1 (6 bases). CDR1 is MNHEY, CDR2 SMNVEV, per germline (reference sequence). The ends were cut back, 5 bases at V and 11 bases at J, with 18 bases in the middle. The CDR3 covers 13 residues. The CDR3 sequence is CASSPTRGAKAFF. The CDR3 DNA is TGTGCCAGCAGTCCCACCCGGGGGGCGAAGGCTTTCTTT.

This sequence joins TRBV9 and TRBJ2-3, with 12 positions matching TRBD2. CDR3 length equals 17 residues. V dropped 4 bases and J dropped 2; count of bases not matched to a gene: 8. CDR1 is SGDLS and CDR2 is YYNGEE in the germline V gene. The CDR3 coding sequence is TGTGCCAGCAGCTCCCGAGGACTAGCGGGGCCCACAGATACGCAGTATTTT. This sequence encodes CASSSRGLAGPTDTQYF.